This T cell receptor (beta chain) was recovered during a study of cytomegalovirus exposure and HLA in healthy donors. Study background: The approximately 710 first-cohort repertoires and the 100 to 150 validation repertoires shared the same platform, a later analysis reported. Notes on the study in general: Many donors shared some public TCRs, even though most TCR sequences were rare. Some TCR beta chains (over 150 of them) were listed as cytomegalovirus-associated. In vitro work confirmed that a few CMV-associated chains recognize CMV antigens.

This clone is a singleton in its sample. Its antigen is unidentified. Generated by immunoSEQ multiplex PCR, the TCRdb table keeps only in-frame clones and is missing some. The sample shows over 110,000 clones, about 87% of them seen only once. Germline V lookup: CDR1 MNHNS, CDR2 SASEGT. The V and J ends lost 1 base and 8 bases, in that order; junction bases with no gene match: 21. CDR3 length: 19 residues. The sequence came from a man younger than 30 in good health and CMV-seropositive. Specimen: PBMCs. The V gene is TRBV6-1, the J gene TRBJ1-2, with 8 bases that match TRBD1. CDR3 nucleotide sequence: TGTGCCAGCAGTGAAGACGATCTGGGACAGGATCTTTTGACGACGGGCTACACCTTC. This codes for CASSEDDLGQDLLTTGYTF.